This T cell receptor beta chain derives from a study of shared clonotypes between healthy human individuals. Study-level information: Sampling drew on donors who were a couple of women and a few men aged 18 to 49. Points from the study as a whole: The sharing of 5% to 6.5% of naive CD4 clonotypes was seen across a handful of donors. Against clonotypes common to all four donors, non-shared ones had lower generation probabilities.

V lost 4 bases and J 1 base, leaving 17 bases between the germline ends. Germline V lookup: CDR1 MNHEY, CDR2 SMNVEV (reference sequence). This CDR3 is 16 amino acids long. A word on this clone: Its antigen is not known.

Assay: immunoSEQ multiplex PCR; the TCRdb copy retains only in-frame clones and omits some. The table shows around 2,100,000 clones, with less than 95% occurring only once. Naivety among CD8 cells was defined by CD45RO negativity and positive CCR7 selection, thereby excluding terminally differentiated effector memory CD45RA+ cells. None of the donors, who were healthy HIV-negative adults, had recently had acute infections or vaccinations. The chain uses TRBV27 and TRBJ2-7; maybe TRBD2 (5 bases). Sequences were obtained from naive CD8+ T cells sorted from blood. The sequence was obtained from a young man in good health. The chain's CDR3 is CASSSGSGYGSYEQYF. CDR3 nucleotides: TGTGCCAGCAGTTCCGGCTCGGGGTACGGGTCCTACGAGCAGTACTTC.